The 22 T cell receptor beta chains below were found in one sample sequenced in a study of cytomegalovirus exposure and HLA in healthy donors. This PCR relied on a set of 60 Vbeta primers and 13 Jbeta primers. Here immunoSEQ multiplex PCR was the method, and the copy in TCRdb shows in-frame clones only, minus some. The sample lists approximately 130,000 clones; roughly 80% were seen once. What was sequenced was PBMCs. These receptors all come from a middle-aged woman in good health and CMV-seronegative.

The chain recombines TRBV29-1 with TRBJ2-3; 7 bases are a match to TRBD2. The CDR3 loop spans 14 amino acids. CDR1 is SQVTM, CDR2 ANQGSEA, per germline. Losses at the gene ends were 4 bases for V and 2 bases for J; bases not matched to a gene: 6. CDR3 sequence reads: CSVVGRESTDTQYF. In DNA, the CDR3 is TGCAGCGTTGTCGGGCGGGAGTCCACAGATACGCAGTATTTT.

This clone has a single count. V usage is TRBV2 and J usage is TRBJ2-7; tentative D call: TRBD1 (5 bases). CDR1 is SNHLY, CDR2 FYNNEI, per germline. This CDR3 contains 14 residues. The germline V and J ends were trimmed by 3 bases and 6 bases, with 15 bases remaining between them. The CDR3 region has the DNA TGTGCCAGCAGTGAGGCAGGGCTGGGTTTCGAGCAGTACTTC. Residues: CASSEAGLGFEQYF.

This chain joins TRBV11-2 and TRBJ2-7, with 10 positions matching TRBD2. Per germline, CDR1 SGHAT and CDR2 FQNNGV. The CDR3 contains 15 residues. V gave up 5 bases and J gave up 2 bases; unmatched junction bases: 6. The CDR3 here is CASSAPGTSAYEQYF. The CDR3, as DNA: TGTGCCAGCAGCGCCCCCGGGACTAGCGCCTACGAGCAGTACTTC.

Notes on this clone: Relative to the germline gene, one junction end is altered; a read error may explain this. The chain links TRBV4-3 to TRBJ1-2, with D possibly being TRBD1 (5 bases). The CDR3 consists of 16 residues. The germline gives CDR1 LGHNA, CDR2 YSLEER. CDR3 residues: CASSQDPRTGNYGYPF. Written as DNA, the CDR3 is TGCGCCAGCAGCCAAGATCCCCGAACAGGAAACTATGGCTACCCCTTC.

The V call is TRBV10-3, the J call TRBJ2-7, with D perhaps matching TRBD1 (6 bases). The CDR3 has 18 residues. In germline, CDR1 is ENHRY, CDR2 SYGVKD. The ends were cut back, 0 bases at V and 0 bases at J, with 18 bases in the middle. The CDR3 reads CAISESKLLGTRSYEQYF. CDR3 nucleotide sequence: TGTGCCATCAGTGAGTCGAAATTACTAGGGACACGCTCCTACGAGCAGTACTTC.

This chain connects TRBV11-2 to TRBJ2-3; possibly TRBD2 for D (5 bases). V was cut by 4 bases and J by 4 bases, with 15 bases left in between. The CDR3 has 15 amino acids. In germline, CDR1 is SGHAT, CDR2 FQNNGV. The CDR3: CASSSRGSGADTQYF. Here the CDR3 DNA reads TGTGCCAGCAGCTCCCGGGGTTCCGGCGCAGATACGCAGTATTTT.

This chain links TRBV4-3 with TRBJ2-3; 11 bases line up with TRBD2. The CDR3 runs 18 residues. V lost 1 base to trimming and J lost 2 bases; unmatched junction nucleotides: 8. Looked up from germline, CDR1 is LGHNA and CDR2 is YSLEER. DNA for the CDR3: TGCGCCAGCAGCCAAGGGGGGCGGGGACTAGCGGCCACAGATACGCAGTATTTT. Translating gives CASSQGGRGLAATDTQYF.

This chain uses TRBV7-2 with TRBJ2-1; weak D call: TRBD1 (6 bases). The length of the CDR3 is 15 residues. V gave up 5 bases and J gave up 0 bases, with 11 bases separating them. Germline V gene sequence: CDR1 SGHTA, CDR2 FQGNSA. The CDR3 protein is CASSGDRSSYNEQFF. The CDR3 DNA sequence: TGTGCCAGCAGCGGCGACAGGAGCTCCTACAATGAGCAGTTCTTC.

The chain recombines TRBV2 with TRBJ2-2; 8 nucleotides line up with TRBD2. Germline loops: CDR1 SNHLY, CDR2 FYNNEI. J lost 6 bases, V lost 8 bases, and 11 bases had no gene match. The CDR3 has 15 residues. The CDR3 sequence: CASRMGLGVSGELFF. The CDR3 coding sequence is TGTGCCAGCCGGATGGGACTAGGAGTTTCCGGGGAGCTGTTTTTT.

The CDR3 reads CASSTWDSRWRAFF. The CDR3 nucleotides are TGTGCCAGCAGCACTTGGGACAGTCGATGGAGAGCTTTCTTT. This chain links TRBV6-5 with TRBJ1-1; 7 nucleotides match TRBD1. The CDR3 is made up of 14 amino acids. V was clipped by 6 bases and J by 10 bases; unmatched bases: 14. Germline CDR1 MNHEY, CDR2 SVGAGI.

V is TRBV28 and J is TRBJ1-2; D is possibly TRBD1 (5 bases). Per the germline V gene, CDR1 is MDHEN and CDR2 is SYDVKM. CDR3 length: 13 residues. Trimming removed 1 base from V and 2 bases from J, with 5 bases in between. The CDR3 sequence is CASSLSGNYGYTF. The DNA for the CDR3 is TGTGCCAGCAGTTTATCAGGGAACTATGGCTACACCTTC.

This chain uses TRBV4-1 with TRBJ1-5; no definite D call. V was shortened by 0 bases and J by 10 bases, with 16 bases between the two germline ends. Germline CDR1 is MGHRA and CDR2 is YSYEKL. The CDR3 is made up of 15 amino acids. The CDR3 DNA is TGCGCCAGCAGCCAAGATTCCAACCGCGGAGAACCCCAGCATTTT. It codes for CASSQDSNRGEPQHF.

J is TRBJ1-6 and V is TRBV27, with D unresolved. The CDR3 totals 17 residues. V gave up 6 bases and J gave up 4 bases, with 19 bases separating them. The germline CDR1 and CDR2 sequences are MNHEY and SMNVEV (reference sequence). CDR3 coding DNA: TGTGCCAGCAGCCCCCTAGTAGTGGCGGGGTATAATTCACCCCTCCACTTT. It is translated as CASSPLVVAGYNSPLHF.

The chain employs TRBV6-6 and TRBJ1-1; D might be TRBD1 (5 bases). Germline assignment: CDR1 MNHNY and CDR2 SVGAGI (reference sequence). The V end was cut by 6 bases, the J end by 4 bases, with 12 bases between. The CDR3 totals 13 residues. CDR3 loop: CASSNFGATEAFF. The DNA of the CDR3 is TGTGCCAGCAGCAACTTTGGGGCCACTGAAGCTTTCTTT.

This rearrangement joins TRBV7-2 to TRBJ1-1, with D perhaps TRBD1 (5 bases). This CDR3 has 15 amino acids. V gave up 1 base and J gave up 3 bases, with 12 bases separating them. Germline V gives CDR1 SGHTA, CDR2 FQGNSA. The chain's CDR3 is CASSLGPGGDTEAFF. Here the CDR3 DNA reads TGTGCCAGCAGCTTAGGGCCGGGAGGGGACACTGAAGCTTTCTTT.

The chain has TRBV6-5 and TRBJ1-1; the D gene is possibly TRBD1 (6 bases). CDR1 MNHEY and CDR2 SVGAGI come from the germline V gene. V lost 7 bases to trimming and J lost 7 bases, with 16 bases between them. The CDR3 runs 13 residues. CDR3 sequence (DNA): TGTGCCAGCACCTTCAGGGGTCAGCGTGAAGCTTTCTTT. This sequence encodes CASTFRGQREAFF.

DNA for the CDR3: TGTGCCAGCAGCTTAGTAGGTAGCTACTCATCCACAGATACGCAGTATTTT. This translates into CASSLVGSYSSTDTQYF. The chain employs TRBV7-2 and TRBJ2-3; D unclear. The CDR3 runs to 17 residues. From germline, CDR1 is SGHTA and CDR2 FQGNSA. V was pared by 1 base and J by 2 bases, with 16 bases between.

The rearrangement links TRBV7-6 to TRBJ2-1; a weak D match, TRBD2 (7 bases). Germline assignment: CDR1 SGHVS and CDR2 FNYEAQ. V gave up 2 bases and J gave up 6 bases, with 14 bases separating them. The CDR3 loop spans 15 amino acids. Here the CDR3 DNA reads TGTGCCAGCAGCTTATGGGGGGCTAGCGGCAATGAGCAGTTCTTC. This encodes CASSLWGASGNEQFF.

The V call is TRBV19, the J call TRBJ2-1; TRBD2 matches 7 bases. Unmatched junction bases numbered 9, after V lost 9 bases and J lost 1 base. Germline loops: CDR1 LNHDA, CDR2 SQIVND (reference sequence). The CDR3 is 15 amino acids. The CDR3, as DNA: TGTGCCAGCGAAAGGGGCGGGAGTTCCTACAATGAGCAGTTCTTC. Residues: CASERGGSSYNEQFF.

The rearrangement links TRBV16 to TRBJ2-7; TRBD2 matches at 7 bases. Germline-derived CDR1 and CDR2 are KGHSY and FQNENV. Germline trimming cut 4 bases from V and 7 bases from J; bases unmatched to any gene: 16. The CDR3 consists of 16 residues. The chain's CDR3 is CASSPLQRGRSEEQYF. CDR3 bases: TGTGCCAGCAGCCCCCTCCAACGCGGGAGATCCGAGGAGCAGTACTTC.

V gene TRBV7-8 combines with J gene TRBJ1-6; 7 nucleotides line up with TRBD1. The CDR3 covers 15 residues. V lost 3 bases, J lost 7 bases, and 6 bases stayed unmatched. Germline lookup yields CDR1 SGHVS and CDR2 FQNEAQ. The CDR3 DNA reads as TGTGCCAGCAGCTTTTCCGGCAGGGGGAATTCACCCCTCCACTTT. Encoded protein: CASSFSGRGNSPLHF. The complete variable domain, with remaining parts taken from reference TRBV7-8 and TRBJ1-6, reads GAGVSQSPRYKVAKRGQDVALRCDPISGHVSLFWYQQALGQGPEFLTYFQNEAQLDKSGLPSDRFFAERPEGSVSTLKIQRTQQEDSAVYLCASSFSGRGNSPLHFGNGTRLTVT.

V usage is TRBV4-3 and J usage is TRBJ1-1, with a weak D call TRBD1 (5 bases). The CDR3 is 15 residues long. Germline lookup yields CDR1 LGHNA and CDR2 YSLEER. With 0 bases removed from V and 1 base from J, the gap between germline ends came to 9 bases. The CDR3 sequence is CASSQDRVANTEAFF. The DNA for the CDR3 is TGCGCCAGCAGCCAAGACAGGGTCGCGAACACTGAAGCTTTCTTT.